Shown below are 5 T cell receptor beta chains from a single sample sequenced in a study of blood T cells in healthy people across ages (dated by TCRdb to 2015 to 2017). The library was made by 5' RACE. TCRdb lists the instrument as Illumina HiSeq 2500. A second PCR of about 6 to 11 cycles was performed with a sample-barcoded 5' primer and a J-beta primer mix. Through fastp at Q25 and MiXCR, TCRdb rebuilt clones from the public reads, retaining in-frame beta chains. Every entry covers one CDR3 protein and lists the most common genes and DNA from its rows. This sample lists some 780,000 distinct CDR3 sequences; 56% were detected once. The ten largest clones represent 20% to 30% of the sample. Sequenced material: blood. The receptors originated from a man in his forties or fifties in good health.

The chain recombines TRBV28 with TRBJ2-5; the match to TRBD1 covers 7 bases. The CDR3 has 13 amino acids. Germline V gene sequence: CDR1 MDHEN, CDR2 SYDVKM. V trimming: 8 bases; J trimming: 2 bases; junction bases outside the gene matches: 5. The CDR3 DNA is TGTGCCAGCGGACAGGAGCATCAAGAGACCCAGTACTTC. Amino acid sequence: CASGQEHQETQYF.

The V gene is TRBV10-3, the J gene TRBJ2-5; unclear D gene. The germline gives CDR1 ENHRY, CDR2 SYGVKD. The CDR3 has 13 residues. With 2 bases removed from V and 5 bases from J, the gap between germline ends came to 9 bases. This chain's CDR3 is CAISELELETQYF. The CDR3 nucleotides read TGTGCCATCAGTGAGCTCGAGTTGGAGACCCAGTACTTC.

The rearrangement uses TRBV5-4 and TRBJ2-5, with TRBD2 identical over 9 bases. Matching the DNA end better, TRBJ2-7 makes the J call doubtful. Germline V lookup: CDR1 SGHNT, CDR2 YYREEE (reference sequence). The CDR3 sequence is 14 residues long. The CDR3 region is CASSNPRTSDEQYF. The CDR3 DNA sequence: TGTGCCAGCAGCAACCCCCGGACTAGCGACGAGCAGTACTTC.

Here the CDR3 reads CASSEGVIPYEQYF. The CDR3 DNA is TGTGCCAGCAGTGAGGGGGTGATCCCCTACGAGCAGTACTTC. This chain connects TRBV2 to TRBJ2-7; D possibly matches TRBD1 or TRBD2 (5 bases each). Trimming shortened V by 3 bases and J by 2 bases, and 11 bases separated the two germline ends. Germline V gene lookup returns CDR1 SNHLY and CDR2 FYNNEI. This CDR3 is built from 14 residues.

The J gene is TRBJ1-5, the V gene TRBV6-1; weak D call: TRBD1 (6 bases). The V gene lost 4 bases and the J gene lost 5 bases, with 15 bases spanning the gap. The CDR3 is 15 amino acids. Germline values: CDR1 MNHNS, CDR2 SASEGT. CDR3 residues: CASSVNRAEDQPQHF. CDR3 coding DNA: TGTGCCAGCAGTGTGAACAGGGCAGAGGATCAGCCCCAGCATTTT.